This is a list of T cell receptor beta chains from one sample in a study of T cell repertoires in ileal Crohn's disease. Method: immunoSEQ multiplex PCR; TCRdb's copy keeps in-frame clones and lacks some. This sample carries some 4,600 clones, roughly 80% of them seen once, and the ten largest clones take 20% to 25%. The sequenced material came from ileal tissue. The origin of the receptors is an adult with Crohn's disease. Both conserved end residues are trimmed from each CDR3. Fields, in order: clone size, V gene, CDR3 protein. Clone size appears in some rows only: once, few, many, or a class for an expanded clone.

>NA|TRBV10-3
AISESATSVGGEQF
>NA|TRBV19
ASSIGTGANYGYT
>NA|TRBV6-6
ASSYGAPRTDTQY
>once|TRBV5-1
ASSLDGSGTDTQY
>NA|TRBV6-1
ATEQGAGYT
>NA|TRBV2
ASTPLGTTRF
>once|TRBV5-4
ASRAGGGDTGELF
>NA|TRBV7-2
ASSFSGEGFYEQY
>NA|TRBV29-1
SVRDRYNSPLH
>NA|TRBV30
AWGRLAGVSDTQY
>NA|TRBV2
ASRGDRGAEAF
>NA|TRBV2
ASSAGQGGPYGYT
>NA|TRBV19
ASIPRSAGINTEAF
>NA|TRBV11-2
ASSLSFDQPQH
>medium-sized|TRBV28
ASSYRETSYNEQF
>NA|TRBV7-2
ASSQHQNYGYT
>NA|TRBV6-5
ASSLGLSSRGYT
>NA|TRBV6-4
ASSDQGGESHTQY
>NA|TRBV6-5
ASRPHRGGNQPQH
>NA|TRBV6-7
ARGTSQETQY
>few|TRBV2
ASIRRGTGIEKLF
>NA|TRBV5-6
ASSPDRGFAYGYT
>NA|TRBV7-8
ASSLLLRGISYEQY
>NA|TRBV6-5
ASSLGFYEQY
>NA|TRBV5-1
ASSLTTGNTEAF
>once|TRBV2
ASRISRGTNYGYT
>NA|TRBV18
ASSPWGTGGVNGYT
>NA|TRBV7-9
ASSPKTGTSGRMTDTQY
>NA|TRBV30
AWSGGIRETQY
>NA|TRBV13
ASSRLAGDGYEQY
>NA|TRBV4-1
ASSQEGGRAREQY
>NA|TRBV20-1
SALRAEAF
>large|TRBV4-1
ASSRGQANTGELF
>NA|TRBV7-8
ASSWLTSGSTETQY
>NA|TRBV2
ASGDRVYGYT
>NA|TRBV29-1
SVASRIAEITDTQY
>NA|TRBV30
AWSVGGGELF
>NA|TRBV19
ASSEALAGGWSFYNEQF
>NA|TRBV20-1
SAPRAGEQY
>NA|TRBV5-1
ASSLAGGAGVYNEQF